The clone carrying this TCR beta chain was counted between two and nine times. As yet, its antigen is unknown. CDR1 LGHNA and CDR2 YSLEER come from the germline V gene. The length of the CDR3 is 14 residues. V lost 4 bases and J lost 9, with 16 bases in between. TCRdb re-called the 5' RACE reads with MiXCR, one entry per CDR3 protein. The sample records some 350,000 distinct CDR3 sequences, 8.5% to 9% being singletons. The data belong to a study of T cells after yellow fever vaccination. Findings of the study overall: Secondary responses were weaker yet peaked faster, day 5 versus 15. Post-booster reappearance was seen for most primary-vaccination clones (just over 95% CD4, around 91% CD8). FACS-sorted repertoires might harbor abundant contaminating clonotypes from the bulk population.

The chain couples TRBV4-3 to TRBJ2-1; possibly TRBD2 for D (6 bases). The source is a man between 18 and 35 years old who received the YFV17D yellow fever vaccine. Sequenced here: PBMCs, sampled on the day of the first yellow fever vaccination. The CDR3 DNA reads TGCGCCAGCAGCCGGAGTTACGGGGGTGGTGAGCAGTTCTTC. As protein: CASSRSYGGGEQFF.